There are a few counts of the clone carrying this TCR beta chain. Its target is not known. The entry originates in a study of T cell responses to AZD1222 COVID-19 vaccine. Study overall: Pooling was applied to second doses at about 4 or about 12 weeks.

Using immunoSEQ multiplex PCR, the repertoire was profiled, and TCRdb retains in-frame clones only, with some absent. The repertoire has about 100,000 clones, about 86% of them found once; the top ten carry over 3%. Study-level points and caveats: The study sampled repertoires only after the peak T cell response. With two AZD1222 doses given, Spike-specific TCR breadth and depth both rose. Only a handful of people who got AZD1222 tested seropositive at baseline.

Germline V CDR1 and CDR2: SNHLY, FYNNEI. Trimming stripped 4 bases from V and 6 bases from J, with 7 bases between. The length of the CDR3 is 13 residues. The genes are TRBV2 and TRBJ1-6; the D is unclear. This clonotype originated in an adult in good health. Sequences were derived from peripheral blood, sampled on day 0 of AZD1222 vaccination. The CDR3 region is CASSGDINSPLHF. For the CDR3, the DNA is TGTGCCAGCAGTGGAGACATTAATTCACCCCTCCACTTT.